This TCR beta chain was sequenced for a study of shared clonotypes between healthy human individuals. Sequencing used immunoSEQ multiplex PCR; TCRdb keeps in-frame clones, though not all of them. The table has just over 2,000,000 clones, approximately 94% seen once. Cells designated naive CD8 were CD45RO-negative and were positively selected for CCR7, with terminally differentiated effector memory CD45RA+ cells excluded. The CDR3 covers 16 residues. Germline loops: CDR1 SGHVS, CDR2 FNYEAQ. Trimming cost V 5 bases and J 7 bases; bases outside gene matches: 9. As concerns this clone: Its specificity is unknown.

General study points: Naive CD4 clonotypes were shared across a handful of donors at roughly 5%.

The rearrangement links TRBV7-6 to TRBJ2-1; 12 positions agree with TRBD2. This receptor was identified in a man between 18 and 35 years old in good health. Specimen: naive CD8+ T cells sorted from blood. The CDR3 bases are TGTGCCAGCAGCCACTTACTAGCGGGAGGACCAAATGAGCAGTTCTTC. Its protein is CASSHLLAGGPNEQFF. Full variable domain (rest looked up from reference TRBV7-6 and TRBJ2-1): GAGVSQSPRYKVTKRGQDVALRCDPISGHVSLYWYRQALGQGPEFLTYFNYEAQQDKSGLPNDRFSAERPEGSISTLTIQRTEQRDSAMYRCASSHLLAGGPNEQFFGPGTRLTVL.